The 3 T cell receptor beta chains given below trace back to one sample, sequenced in a study of human T cells and chemical hapten exposure. MiXCR, applied by TCRdb to the RACE reads, yields one record per CDR3 protein. This table holds fewer than 150,000 distinct CDR3 sequences, around 15% found once. Time point of the sample: patch test 1, 2 weeks after DPC sensitization. Treatment described: therapeutic diphenylcyclopropenone sensitization with weekly scalp DPC. The sequences come from whole blood, collected in connection with sensitization to the hapten diphenylcyclopropenone (DPC). The source of these receptors is a man aged 18 to 29 with alopecia areata. Some clones in this sample may be carry-over from other donors' samples.

The rearrangement links TRBV7-6 to TRBJ1-5, with D perhaps TRBD1 (5 bases). The CDR3 consists of 17 residues. V was pared by 2 bases and J by 4 bases, with 18 bases between. Per the germline V gene, CDR1 is SGHVS and CDR2 is FNYEAQ. The CDR3: CASSLQGVGEGNQPQHF. The CDR3 region has the DNA TGTGCCAGCAGCTTACAGGGAGTCGGAGAGGGGAATCAGCCCCAGCATTTT.

This clonotype was counted a few times. This chain uses TRBV7-7 with TRBJ2-1; possible D gene TRBD1, 5 bases. The CDR3 runs 13 residues. Trimming stripped 3 bases from V and 5 bases from J, with 8 bases between. The germline V gene has CDR1 SSHAT and CDR2 FNYEAQ (reference sequence). This CDR3 is CASSFDSNNEQFF. CDR3 nucleotides: TGTGCCAGCAGCTTTGACAGCAACAATGAGCAGTTCTTC.

This clonotype was picked up many times. The chain employs TRBV7-9 and TRBJ2-1; 10 nucleotides line up with TRBD1. J was trimmed by 6 bases and V by 5 bases; bases with no gene match: 7. Germline CDR1 SEHNR, CDR2 FQNEAQ (reference sequence). The CDR3 runs to 15 residues. The CDR3, as DNA: TGTGCCAGCAGCCTAGGGACAGGGGTCGCCAATGAGCAGTTCTTC. Translation: CASSLGTGVANEQFF.